Listed below are T cell receptor beta chains from one sample, sequenced in a study of tumor-infiltrating lymphocytes in primary liver carcinoma. TCRdb re-called the multiplex PCR reads with MiXCR, one entry per CDR3 protein. The table records approximately 30,000 distinct CDR3 sequences, about 79% of them present only once. Sequenced sample: liver tumor tissue from sampling region 5. These receptors were obtained from a man in his forties or fifties with primary liver carcinoma and hepatitis B virus infection. Both conserved end residues are part of each CDR3. A D gene is named only where the DNA matches it firmly. Size values are once, few and many counts, or a class for expanded clones, and some rows have none.

D	size	J	V	CDR3	DNA
TRBD2	-	TRBJ2-1	TRBV5-8	CVSSLGLAGVKNEQFF	TGTGTCAGCAGCTTGGGATTAGCGGGAGTGAAGAATGAGCAGTTCTTC
-	-	TRBJ2-1	TRBV6-6	CASSYPRGTSSKPEQFF	TGTGCCAGCAGTTACCCAAGGGGGACCAGCTCTAAGCCTGAGCAGTTCTTC
-	-	TRBJ1-1	TRBV28	CISRDQTTEAFF	TGTATCAGCCGCGATCAGACCACTGAGGCTTTCTTT
-	once	TRBJ2-7	TRBV6-6	CASRPGGLVGGSGLYEQYF	TGTGCCAGCAGACCAGGAGGTCTAGTAGGAGGCTCCGGACTGTACGAGCAGTACTTC
-	-	TRBJ2-5	TRBV11-2	CASNLTVGASGETQYF	TGTGCCAGCAACTTAACAGTAGGGGCCTCGGGGGAGACCCAGTACTTC
TRBD2	-	TRBJ2-7	TRBV5-1	CASSFEMNPGGGYEQYF	TGCGCCAGCAGCTTTGAGATGAACCCGGGGGGAGGCTACGAGCAGTACTTC
-	-	TRBJ2-3	TRBV11-2	CASSTRTIGTDTQYF	TGCGCCAGCAGCACCAGGACTATCGGCACAGATACGCAGTATTTT
-	-	TRBJ2-3	TRBV11-2	CASSWSSTDTQYF	TGTGCCAGCAGCTGGAGTAGCACGGATACGCAGTATTTT
TRBD2	-	TRBJ2-7	TRBV12-3/TRBV12-4	CASSSREAYEQYF	TGTGCCAGCAGCTCGCGGGAGGCCTACGAGCAGTACTTC
-	-	TRBJ2-2	TRBV10-3	CAIQSNGARNGELFF	TGTGCTATCCAGAGTAACGGGGCTCGGAACGGGGAGCTGTTTTTT
TRBD2	-	TRBJ2-5	TRBV11-2	CSSSQTPDGGKEIQHF	TGTTCCAGCAGCCAAACTCCTGACGGGGGGAAAGAGATCCAGCACTTC
TRBD2	-	TRBJ2-3	TRBV10-3	CVINEWEGNADTQYF	TGTGTCATCAACGAGTGGGAGGGAAATGCGGATACGCAGTATTTT
TRBD1	-	TRBJ1-2	TRBV7-9	CCSSPEDRLSQYGYTF	TGTTGCAGCAGCCCCGAGGACAGGCTGTCCCAGTATGGCTACACCTTC
TRBD1	-	TRBJ2-2	TRBV11-1	CARSSRGSFAGELFF	TGTGCCAGAAGTTCCAGGGGGTCATTCGCCGGGGAGCTGTTTTTT
-	once	TRBJ2-7	TRBV29-1	CSIQIGPGEQYF	TGCAGCATTCAGATTGGGCCGGGCGAGCAGTACTTC
-	-	TRBJ2-3	TRBV12-3/TRBV12-4	CASSLFDTSTDTQFF	TGCGCCAGCAGTTTATTTGACACCTCCACAGATACGCAGTTTTTT
-	-	TRBJ2-7	TRBV6-6	CASSYSSRRASEQYF	TGTGCCAGCAGTTACTCGAGTCGCAGGGCCAGCGAGCAGTACTTC
-	-	TRBJ1-5	TRBV6-2/TRBV6-3	CAGSSDSYSNLPQHF	TGTGCCGGCAGTTCGGACAGTTATAGCAATCTGCCCCAGCATTTT
-	-	TRBJ1-1	TRBV6-5	CASSYSVREGTEVFF	TGTGCCAGCAGTTACTCGGTCAGGGAGGGCACTGAAGTTTTCTTT
TRBD2	-	TRBJ2-4	TRBV6-1	CASSVRLAGTGAKNVQYF	TGTGCCAGCAGTGTGAGACTAGCGGGAACGGGGGCCAAAAACGTTCAGTACTTC
-	few	TRBJ1-2	TRBV4-1	CANSQGDRNYGYTF	TGCGCCAACAGTCAAGGGGATAGGAACTATGGCTACACCTTT
TRBD1	-	TRBJ2-7	TRBV12-3/TRBV12-4	CASSRGQGTHYEQYF	TGTGCCAGCAGCCGCGGACAGGGAACACACTACGAGCAGTACTTC
TRBD1	-	TRBJ1-6	TRBV5-4	CASNIEPEGALHF	TGTGCCAGCAACATAGAGCCGGAGGGGGCCCTCCACTTC
-	-	TRBJ2-6	TRBV6-1	CTSSERRTTISGANVLTF	TGTACCAGCAGTGAACGGAGGACGACTATCTCTGGGGCCAACGTCCTGACTTTC
TRBD2	-	TRBJ2-7	TRBV6-6	CVSRRTSGGFNEQCF	TGTGTCAGCAGGCGGACTAGCGGGGGGTTCAACGAGCAGTGCTTC
-	-	TRBJ2-2	TRBV5-6	CASGRRASYTGELYF	TGTGCCAGCGGCCGGAGGGCTAGCTACACAGGGGAGCTGTATTTT
-	-	TRBJ2-7	TRBV4-1	CASSRGQGGTHEQYF	TGTGCCAGCAGCCGAGGTCAGGGCGGAACCCACGAGCAGTACTTC
-	few	TRBJ2-4	TRBV29-1	CSVIFSGIQNIRYF	TGCAGCGTTATTTTCTCGGGGATCCAAAACATTCGGTACTTC
TRBD2	-	TRBJ2-1	TRBV29-1	CSLPGLGDNEQPF	TGTAGCCTACCGGGACTAGGAGATAATGAGCAGCCCTTC
-	-	TRBJ2-3	TRBV11-2	CVSSPEYQSTDTQYF	TGTGTCAGCAGCCCCGAATACCAGAGCACAGATACGCAGTATTTT
-	-	TRBJ2-7	TRBV4-3	CVSSQDPRSYERYF	TGCGTCAGCAGCCAAGACCCCAGATCCTACGAGCGGTACTTC
TRBD1	many	TRBJ2-7	TRBV9	CASSVVPQGAPYEQYF	TGTGCCAGCAGCGTAGTGCCACAGGGGGCCCCCTACGAGCAGTACTTC
TRBD1	once	TRBJ2-1	TRBV11-1	CASSSLGQGSNEQSF	TGCGCCAGTAGCTCCCTCGGACAGGGGAGCAATGAGCAGTCCTTC
-	-	TRBJ2-4	TRBV12-3/TRBV12-4	CAGSLWGRGDIQYF	TGTGCCGGCAGTTTGTGGGGTCGGGGTGACATTCAGTACTTC
TRBD1	-	TRBJ2-2	TRBV11-1	CACRFTGVTEELFF	TGTGCCTGCAGATTTACAGGGGTTACCGAGGAGCTGTTTTTT
-	-	TRBJ2-7	TRBV11-2	CVSSLESWISGGQYF	TGTGTCAGCAGCTTAGAGTCCTGGATCTCTGGCGGGCAGTACTTC
-	-	TRBJ1-1	TRBV6-5	CISSYGGTSTKAFF	TGTATCAGCAGTTACGGGGGGACGTCGACTAAAGCTTTCTTT
-	-	TRBJ1-5	TRBV10-3	CAISEYLGDHPQHF	TGTGCCATCAGTGAGTATTTGGGCGATCATCCCCAGCATTTT
TRBD1	medium-sized	TRBJ1-1	TRBV6-5	CASSRTGGTEAFF	TGTGCCAGCAGCCGGACAGGGGGCACTGAAGCTTTCTTT
-	-	TRBJ1-2	TRBV29-1	CSVTLRGDYGYTF	TGCAGCGTTACCCTCAGAGGGGACTATGGCTACACCTTC
-	once	TRBJ2-5	TRBV11-2	CASNSGQGRETQYF	TGTGCCAGCAACTCTGGTCAGGGGAGGGAGACCCAGTACTTC
TRBD2	-	TRBJ2-3	TRBV4-2	CANSQVALLAGATETQYF	TGTGCCAACAGCCAAGTGGCGCTTCTAGCGGGAGCGACAGAAACGCAGTACTTT
-	-	TRBJ1-2	TRBV29-1	CSVEEGGYGYTF	TGCAGCGTTGAAGAGGGGGGCTATGGCTACACCTTC
TRBD1	few	TRBJ1-4	TRBV6-6	CASSSDRANEKLSF	TGTGCCAGCAGTTCGGACAGGGCTAATGAAAAACTGTCTTTT
-	-	TRBJ2-7	TRBV29-1	CGVTSSTYEQYF	TGCGGCGTGACTTCATCCACCTACGAGCAGTACTTC
TRBD1	-	TRBJ2-7	TRBV4-3	CASSRVTGGSYEQYF	TGTGCCAGCAGCCGAGTAACAGGGGGCTCCTACGAGCAGTACTTC
-	-	TRBJ2-5	TRBV11-2	CASSQTHGGVIETRYF	TGTGCCAGCAGCCAAACTCATGGCGGGGTGATAGAGACCCGGTACTTC